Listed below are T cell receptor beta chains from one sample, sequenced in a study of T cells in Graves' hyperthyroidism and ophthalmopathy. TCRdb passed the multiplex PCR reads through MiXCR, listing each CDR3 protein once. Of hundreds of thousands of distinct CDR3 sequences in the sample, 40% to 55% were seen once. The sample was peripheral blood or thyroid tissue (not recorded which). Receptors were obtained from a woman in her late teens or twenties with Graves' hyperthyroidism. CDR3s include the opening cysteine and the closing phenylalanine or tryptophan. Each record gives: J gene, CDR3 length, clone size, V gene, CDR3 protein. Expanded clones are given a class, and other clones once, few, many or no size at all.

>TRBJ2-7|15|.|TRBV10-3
CAISESGGFSYEQYF
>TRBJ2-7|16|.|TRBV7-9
CASSPLGPGGAYEQYF
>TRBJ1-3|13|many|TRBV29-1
CSIQANSGNTIYF
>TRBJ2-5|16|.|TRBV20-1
CSAASRAEADQETQYF
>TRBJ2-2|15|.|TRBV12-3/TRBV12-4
CASSVRSANTGELFF
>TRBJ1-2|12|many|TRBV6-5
CASSSPGTGYTF
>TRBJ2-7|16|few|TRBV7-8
CASSLAPSRGDYEQYF
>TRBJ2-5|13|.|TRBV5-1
CASSFASGRTQYF
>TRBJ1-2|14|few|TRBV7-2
CASSYGQSHYGYTF
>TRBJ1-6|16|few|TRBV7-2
CASSQVTTGGYSPLHF
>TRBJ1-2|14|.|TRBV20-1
CSARDIRGSYGYTF
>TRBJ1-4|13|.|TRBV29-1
CSTRQGEGEKLFF
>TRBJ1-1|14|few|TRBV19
CASSRGQLNTEAFF
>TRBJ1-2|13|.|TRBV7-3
CASSQGHRAGYTF
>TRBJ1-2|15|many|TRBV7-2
CASSLRGDSGYGYTF
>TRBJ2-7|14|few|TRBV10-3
CASSYLGRGYEQYF
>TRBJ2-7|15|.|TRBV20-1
CSARTLAGAALEQYF
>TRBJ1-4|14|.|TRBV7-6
CASSRDRGPEKLFF
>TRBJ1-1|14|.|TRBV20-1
CSARDPSSGPLSPF
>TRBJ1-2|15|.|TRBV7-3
CASSLTGQGANGYTF
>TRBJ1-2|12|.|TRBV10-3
CAIGTADSGNTF
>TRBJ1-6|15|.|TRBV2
CASSEDSSYNSPLHF
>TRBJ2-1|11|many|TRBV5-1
CASSLVDEQFF
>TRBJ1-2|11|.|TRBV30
CAWTLGHGYTF
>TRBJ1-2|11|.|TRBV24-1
CATGTSYGYTF
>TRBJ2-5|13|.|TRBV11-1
CASSWDHSETQYF
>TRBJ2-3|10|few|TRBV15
CATSRDAQYF
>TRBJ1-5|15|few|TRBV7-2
CASSQDEGSSQPQHF
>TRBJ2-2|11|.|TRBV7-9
CASNRHGELFF
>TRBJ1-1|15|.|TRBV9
CASSVGQGVRTEAFF
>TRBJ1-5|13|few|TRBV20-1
CSARDGRNQPQHF
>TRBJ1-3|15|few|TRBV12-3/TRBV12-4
CASSYLGTPGNTIYF
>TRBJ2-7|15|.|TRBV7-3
CASSLAVGVLGEQYF
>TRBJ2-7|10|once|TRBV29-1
CSVVFGGQYF
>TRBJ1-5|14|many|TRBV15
CATQYPGVNQPQHF
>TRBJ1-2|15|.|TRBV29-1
CSAPDRANRNYGYTF
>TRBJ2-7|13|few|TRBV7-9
CASSMTVSYEQYF